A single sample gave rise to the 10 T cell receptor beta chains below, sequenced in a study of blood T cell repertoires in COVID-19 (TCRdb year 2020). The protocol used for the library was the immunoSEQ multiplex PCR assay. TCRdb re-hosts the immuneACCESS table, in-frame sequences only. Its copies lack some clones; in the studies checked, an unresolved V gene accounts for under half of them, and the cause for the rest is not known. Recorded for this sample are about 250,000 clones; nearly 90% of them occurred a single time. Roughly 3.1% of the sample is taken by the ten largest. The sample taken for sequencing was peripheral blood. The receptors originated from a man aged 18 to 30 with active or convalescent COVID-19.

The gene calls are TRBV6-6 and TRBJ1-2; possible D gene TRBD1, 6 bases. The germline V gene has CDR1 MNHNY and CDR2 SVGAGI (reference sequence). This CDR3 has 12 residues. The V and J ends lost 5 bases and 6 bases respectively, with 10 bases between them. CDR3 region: CASSTGKHGYTF. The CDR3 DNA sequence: TGTGCCAGCAGTACAGGGAAACATGGCTACACCTTC.

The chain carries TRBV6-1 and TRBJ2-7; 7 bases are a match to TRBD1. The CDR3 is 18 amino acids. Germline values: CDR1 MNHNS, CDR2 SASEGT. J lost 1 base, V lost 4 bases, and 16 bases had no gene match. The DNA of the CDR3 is TGTGCCAGCAGTGTCCCGACAGGGTACAGGGCCCCGTCCTACGAGCAGTACTTC. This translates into CASSVPTGYRAPSYEQYF.

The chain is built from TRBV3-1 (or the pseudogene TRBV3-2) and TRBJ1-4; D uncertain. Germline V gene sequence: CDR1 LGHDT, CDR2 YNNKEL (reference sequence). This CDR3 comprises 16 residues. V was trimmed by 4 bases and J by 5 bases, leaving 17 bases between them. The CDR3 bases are TGTGCCAGCAGCCCGTGGGAGGGATCGCTAAATGAAAAACTGTTTTTT. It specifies CASSPWEGSLNEKLFF.

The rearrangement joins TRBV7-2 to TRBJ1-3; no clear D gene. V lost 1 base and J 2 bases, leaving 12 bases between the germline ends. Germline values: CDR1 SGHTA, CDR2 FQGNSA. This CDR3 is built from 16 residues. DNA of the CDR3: TGTGCCAGCAGCTTAGTTTGGCGGAAGCCTGGAAACACCATATATTTT. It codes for CASSLVWRKPGNTIYF.

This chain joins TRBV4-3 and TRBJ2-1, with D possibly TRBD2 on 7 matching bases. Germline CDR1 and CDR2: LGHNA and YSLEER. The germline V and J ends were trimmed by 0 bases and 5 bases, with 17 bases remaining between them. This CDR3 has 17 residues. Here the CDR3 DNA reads TGCGCCAGCAGCCAAGATCCCCTAGGGGGGGGCAACAATGAGCAGTTCTTC. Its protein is CASSQDPLGGGNNEQFF.

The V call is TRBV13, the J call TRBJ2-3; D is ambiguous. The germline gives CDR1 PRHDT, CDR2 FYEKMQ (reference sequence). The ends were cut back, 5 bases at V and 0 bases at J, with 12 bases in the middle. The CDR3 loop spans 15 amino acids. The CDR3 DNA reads TGTGCCAGCAGCCAACGGATACAGAGCACAGATACGCAGTATTTT. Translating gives CASSQRIQSTDTQYF.

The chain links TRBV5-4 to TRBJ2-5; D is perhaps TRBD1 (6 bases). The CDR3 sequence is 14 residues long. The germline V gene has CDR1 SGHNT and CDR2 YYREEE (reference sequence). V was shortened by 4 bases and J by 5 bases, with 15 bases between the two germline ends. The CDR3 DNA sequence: TGTGCCAGCAGCCTAAAGACAGGTGGGGAGACCCAGTACTTC. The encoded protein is CASSLKTGGETQYF. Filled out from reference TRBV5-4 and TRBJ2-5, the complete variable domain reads ETGVTQSPTHLIKTRGQQVTLRCSSQSGHNTVSWYQQALGQGPQFIFQYYREEENGRGNFPPRFSGLQFPNYSSELNVNALELDDSALYLCASSLKTGGETQYFGPGTRLLVL.

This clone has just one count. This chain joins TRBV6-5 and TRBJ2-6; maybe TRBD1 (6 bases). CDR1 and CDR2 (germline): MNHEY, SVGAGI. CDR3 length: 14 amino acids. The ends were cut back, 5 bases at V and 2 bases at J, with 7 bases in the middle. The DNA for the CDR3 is TGTGCCAGCAGTACAGGGCCTGGGGCCAACGTCCTGACTTTC. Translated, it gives CASSTGPGANVLTF.

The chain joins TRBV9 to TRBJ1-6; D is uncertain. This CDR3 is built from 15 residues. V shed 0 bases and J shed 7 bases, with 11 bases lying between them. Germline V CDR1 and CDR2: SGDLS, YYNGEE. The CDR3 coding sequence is TGTGCCAGCAGCGTAGATGGCAGTCCAAATTCACCCCTCCACTTT. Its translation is CASSVDGSPNSPLHF.

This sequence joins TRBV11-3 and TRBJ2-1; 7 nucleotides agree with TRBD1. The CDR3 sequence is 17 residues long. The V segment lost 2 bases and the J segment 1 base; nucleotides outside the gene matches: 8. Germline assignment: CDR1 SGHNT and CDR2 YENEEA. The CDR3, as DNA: TGTGCCAGCAGCTTATTTGTCGGGACAGCTTCCTACAATGAGCAGTTCTTC. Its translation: CASSLFVGTASYNEQFF.